This entry concerns a single TCR beta chain. The sample comes from a study of blood T cell repertoires in COVID-19. Measured with immunoSEQ multiplex PCR; TCRdb has only the in-frame clones, and not every one. This repertoire shows some 220,000 clones, 70% to 90% found once; its top ten account for roughly 12%. Germline assignment: CDR1 SGHNT and CDR2 YYREEE (reference sequence). The CDR3 totals 14 residues. With 4 bases removed from V and 7 bases from J, the gap between germline ends came to 15 bases. The source material was peripheral blood. The clonotype originates from a woman aged 18 to 35 who had recovered from COVID-19. The chain employs TRBV5-4 and TRBJ2-1, with a weak D call TRBD1 (6 bases). The CDR3 loop reads CASSPWGRGNEQFF. The CDR3 DNA reads TGTGCCAGCAGCCCCTGGGGGCGAGGAAATGAGCAGTTCTTC.